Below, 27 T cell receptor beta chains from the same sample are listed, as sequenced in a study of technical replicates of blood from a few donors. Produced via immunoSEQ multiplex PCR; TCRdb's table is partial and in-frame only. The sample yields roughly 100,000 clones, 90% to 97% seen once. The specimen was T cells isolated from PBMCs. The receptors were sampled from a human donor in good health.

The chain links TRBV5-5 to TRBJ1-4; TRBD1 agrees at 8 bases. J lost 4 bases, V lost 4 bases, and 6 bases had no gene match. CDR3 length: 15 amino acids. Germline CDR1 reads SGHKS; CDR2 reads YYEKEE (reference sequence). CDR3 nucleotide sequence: TGTGCCAGCAGCGCGGGACAGGCTCGTAATGAAAAACTGTTTTTT. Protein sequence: CASSAGQARNEKLFF.

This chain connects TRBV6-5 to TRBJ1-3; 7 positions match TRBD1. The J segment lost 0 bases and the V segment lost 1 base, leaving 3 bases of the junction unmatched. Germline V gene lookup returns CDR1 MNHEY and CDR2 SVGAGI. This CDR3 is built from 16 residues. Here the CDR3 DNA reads TGTGCCAGCAGTTACTACAGGGGCAACTCTGGAAACACCATATATTTT. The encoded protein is CASSYYRGNSGNTIYF.

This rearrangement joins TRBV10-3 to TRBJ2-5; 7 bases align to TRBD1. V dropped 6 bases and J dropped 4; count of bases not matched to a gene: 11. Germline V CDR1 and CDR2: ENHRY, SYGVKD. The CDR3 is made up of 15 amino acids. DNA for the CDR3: TGTGCCATCAGGGGGATTGAGACAGGGAGAGAGACCCAGTACTTC. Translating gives CAIRGIETGRETQYF.

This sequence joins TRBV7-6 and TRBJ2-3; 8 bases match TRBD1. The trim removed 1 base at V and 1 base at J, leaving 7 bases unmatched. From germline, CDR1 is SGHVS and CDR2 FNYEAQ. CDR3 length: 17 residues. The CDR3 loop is CASSLGGGTGGTDTQYF. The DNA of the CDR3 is TGTGCCAGCAGCTTAGGCGGCGGGACAGGTGGCACAGATACGCAGTATTTT.

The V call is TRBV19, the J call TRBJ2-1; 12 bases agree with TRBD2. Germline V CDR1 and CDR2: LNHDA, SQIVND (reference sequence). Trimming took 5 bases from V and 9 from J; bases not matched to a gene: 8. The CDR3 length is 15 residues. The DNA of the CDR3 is TGTGCCAGTAGTGCCCTAGCGGGAGGGCCGGGTGAGCAGTTCTTC. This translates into CASSALAGGPGEQFF.

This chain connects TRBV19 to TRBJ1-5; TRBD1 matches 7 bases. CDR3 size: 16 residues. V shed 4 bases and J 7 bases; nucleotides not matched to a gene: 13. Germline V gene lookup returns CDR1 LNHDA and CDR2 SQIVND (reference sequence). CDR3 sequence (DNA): TGTGCCAGTAGTACCTACCTCGACAGGGCCAGGCAGCCCCAGCATTTT. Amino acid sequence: CASSTYLDRARQPQHF. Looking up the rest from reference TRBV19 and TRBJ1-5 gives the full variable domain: DGGITQSPKYLFRKEGQNVTLSCEQNLNHDAMYWYRQDPGQGLRLIYYSQIVNDFQKGDIAEGYSVSREKKESFPLTVTSAQKNPTAFYLCASSTYLDRARQPQHFGDGTRLSIL.

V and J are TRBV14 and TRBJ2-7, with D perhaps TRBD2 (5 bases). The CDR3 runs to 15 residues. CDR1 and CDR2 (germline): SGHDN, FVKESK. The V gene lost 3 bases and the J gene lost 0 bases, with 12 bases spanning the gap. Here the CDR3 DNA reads TGTGCCAGCAGCCAGGGGTTGAGGGACTCCTACGAGCAGTACTTC. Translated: CASSQGLRDSYEQYF.

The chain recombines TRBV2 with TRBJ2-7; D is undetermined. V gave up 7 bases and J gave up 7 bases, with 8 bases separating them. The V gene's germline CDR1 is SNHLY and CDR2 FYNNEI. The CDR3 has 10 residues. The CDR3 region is CASTSKEQYF. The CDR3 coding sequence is TGTGCCAGCACCAGTAAGGAGCAGTACTTC.

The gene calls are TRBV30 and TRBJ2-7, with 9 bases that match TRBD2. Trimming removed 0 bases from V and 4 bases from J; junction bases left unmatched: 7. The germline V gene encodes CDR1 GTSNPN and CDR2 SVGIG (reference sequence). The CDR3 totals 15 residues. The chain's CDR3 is CAWSVSGLAWYEQYF. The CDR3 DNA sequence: TGTGCCTGGAGTGTAAGTGGACTAGCGTGGTACGAGCAGTACTTC.

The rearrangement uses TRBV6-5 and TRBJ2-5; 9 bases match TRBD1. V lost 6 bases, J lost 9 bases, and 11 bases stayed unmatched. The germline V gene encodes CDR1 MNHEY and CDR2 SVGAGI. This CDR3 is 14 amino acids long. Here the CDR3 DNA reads TGTGCCAGCAGCCAAACCGGGGACAGGGTAGCCCAGTACTTC. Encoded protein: CASSQTGDRVAQYF.

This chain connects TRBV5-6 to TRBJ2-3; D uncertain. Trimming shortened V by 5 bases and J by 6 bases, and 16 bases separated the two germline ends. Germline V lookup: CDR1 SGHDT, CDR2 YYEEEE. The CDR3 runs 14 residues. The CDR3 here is CASSPAFPADTQYF. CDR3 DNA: TGTGCCAGCAGTCCTGCCTTCCCCGCGGATACGCAGTATTTT.

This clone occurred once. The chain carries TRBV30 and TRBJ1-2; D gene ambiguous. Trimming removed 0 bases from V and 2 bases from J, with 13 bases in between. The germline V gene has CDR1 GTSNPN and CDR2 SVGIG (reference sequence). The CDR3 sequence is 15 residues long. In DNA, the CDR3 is TGTGCCTGGAGTGTAGTAGGAACAGCCAACTATGGCTACACCTTC. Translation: CAWSVVGTANYGYTF.

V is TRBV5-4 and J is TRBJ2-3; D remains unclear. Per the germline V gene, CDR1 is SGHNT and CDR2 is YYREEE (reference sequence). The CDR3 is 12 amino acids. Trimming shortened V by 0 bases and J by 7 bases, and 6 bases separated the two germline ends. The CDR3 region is CASSLATNTQYF. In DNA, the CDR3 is TGTGCCAGCAGCTTGGCCACTAATACGCAGTATTTT.

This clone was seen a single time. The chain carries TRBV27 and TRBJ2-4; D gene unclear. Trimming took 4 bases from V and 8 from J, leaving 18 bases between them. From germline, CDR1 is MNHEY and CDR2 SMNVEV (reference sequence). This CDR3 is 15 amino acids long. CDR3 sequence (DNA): TGTGCCAGCAGTTCCCGTTCCGTGACTGACTACATTCAGTACTTC. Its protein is CASSSRSVTDYIQYF.

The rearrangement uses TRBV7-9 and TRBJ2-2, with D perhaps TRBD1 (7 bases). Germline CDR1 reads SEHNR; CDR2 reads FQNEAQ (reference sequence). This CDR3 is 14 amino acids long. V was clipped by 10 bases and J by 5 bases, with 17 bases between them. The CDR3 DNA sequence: TGTGCCAACCAGGGGGGATTTCATACCGGGGAGCTGTTTTTT. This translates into CANQGGFHTGELFF.

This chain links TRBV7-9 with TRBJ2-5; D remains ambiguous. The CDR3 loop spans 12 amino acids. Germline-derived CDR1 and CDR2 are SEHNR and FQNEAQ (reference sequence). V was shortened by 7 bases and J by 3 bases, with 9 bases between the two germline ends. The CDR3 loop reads CASTPFEETQYF. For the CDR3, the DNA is TGTGCCAGCACCCCCTTCGAAGAGACCCAGTACTTC.

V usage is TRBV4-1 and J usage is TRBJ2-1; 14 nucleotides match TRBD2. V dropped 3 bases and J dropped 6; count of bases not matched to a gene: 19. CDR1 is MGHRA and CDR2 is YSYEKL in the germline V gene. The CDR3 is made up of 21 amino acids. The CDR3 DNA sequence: TGCGCCAGCAGCCACTCAAAACCCGGGACTAGCGGGAGTCTGGCCTTCAATGAGCAGTTCTTC. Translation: CASSHSKPGTSGSLAFNEQFF.

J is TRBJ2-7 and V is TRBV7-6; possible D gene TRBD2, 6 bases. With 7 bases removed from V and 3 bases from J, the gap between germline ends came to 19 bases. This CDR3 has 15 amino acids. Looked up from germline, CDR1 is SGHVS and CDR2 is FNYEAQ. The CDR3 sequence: CASNPLEGFGYEQYF. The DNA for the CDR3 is TGTGCCAGCAACCCCCTGGAGGGTTTCGGCTACGAGCAGTACTTC.

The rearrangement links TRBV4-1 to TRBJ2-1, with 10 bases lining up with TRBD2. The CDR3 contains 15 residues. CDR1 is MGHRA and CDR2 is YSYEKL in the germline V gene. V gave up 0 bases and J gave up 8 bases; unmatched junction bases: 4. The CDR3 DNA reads TGCGCCAGCAGCCAAGAAAAGCGGGAGGGATATGAGCAGTTCTTC. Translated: CASSQEKREGYEQFF.

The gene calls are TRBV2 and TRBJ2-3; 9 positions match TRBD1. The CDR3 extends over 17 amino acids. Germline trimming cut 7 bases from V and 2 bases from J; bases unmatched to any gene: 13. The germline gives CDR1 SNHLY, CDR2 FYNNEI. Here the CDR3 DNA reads TGTGCCAGCACCCGCGTCAGGGGACAGGGAAACACAGATACGCAGTATTTT. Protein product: CASTRVRGQGNTDTQYF.

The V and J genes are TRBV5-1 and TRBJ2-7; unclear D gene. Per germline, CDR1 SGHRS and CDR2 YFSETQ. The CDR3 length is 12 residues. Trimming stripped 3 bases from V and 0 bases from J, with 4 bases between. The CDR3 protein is CASSSSSYEQYF. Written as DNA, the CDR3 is TGCGCCAGCAGCTCCTCCTCCTACGAGCAGTACTTC. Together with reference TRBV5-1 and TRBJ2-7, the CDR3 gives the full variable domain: KAGVTQTPRYLIKTRGQQVTLSCSPISGHRSVSWYQQTPGQGLQFLFEYFSETQRNKGNFPGRFSGRQFSNSRSEMNVSTLELGDSALYLCASSSSSYEQYFGPGTRLTVT.

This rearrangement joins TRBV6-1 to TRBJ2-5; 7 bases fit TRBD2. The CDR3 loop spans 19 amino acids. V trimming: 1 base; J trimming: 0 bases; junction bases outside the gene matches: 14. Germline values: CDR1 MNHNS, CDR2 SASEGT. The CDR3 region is CASSEERFGGGYYQETQYF. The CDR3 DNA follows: TGTGCCAGCAGTGAAGAAAGGTTTGGCGGGGGTTATTACCAAGAGACCCAGTACTTC.

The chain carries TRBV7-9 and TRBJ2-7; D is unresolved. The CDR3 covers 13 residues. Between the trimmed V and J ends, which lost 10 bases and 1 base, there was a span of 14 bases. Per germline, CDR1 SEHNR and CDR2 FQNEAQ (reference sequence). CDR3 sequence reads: CATTSGFSYEQYF. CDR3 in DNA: TGTGCCACTACCTCGGGTTTTTCCTACGAGCAGTACTTC.

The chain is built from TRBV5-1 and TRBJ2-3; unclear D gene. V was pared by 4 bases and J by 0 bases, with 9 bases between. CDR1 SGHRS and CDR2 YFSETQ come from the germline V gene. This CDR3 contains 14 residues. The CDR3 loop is CASSAQTSTDTQYF. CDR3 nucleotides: TGCGCCAGCAGCGCCCAGACTAGCACAGATACGCAGTATTTT.

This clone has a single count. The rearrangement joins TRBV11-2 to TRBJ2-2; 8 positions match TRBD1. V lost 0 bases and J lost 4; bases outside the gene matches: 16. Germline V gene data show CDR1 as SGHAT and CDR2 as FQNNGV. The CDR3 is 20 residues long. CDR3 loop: CASSLELKGTGLFATGELFF. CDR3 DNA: TGTGCCAGCAGCTTAGAGTTGAAGGGGACAGGACTTTTTGCCACCGGGGAGCTGTTTTTT.

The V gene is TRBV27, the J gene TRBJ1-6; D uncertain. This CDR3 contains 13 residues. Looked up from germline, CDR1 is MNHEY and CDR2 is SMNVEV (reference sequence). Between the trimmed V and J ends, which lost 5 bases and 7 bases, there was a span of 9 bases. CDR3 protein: CASSPGLNSPLHF. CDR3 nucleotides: TGTGCCAGCAGTCCGGGATTAAATTCACCCCTCCACTTT.

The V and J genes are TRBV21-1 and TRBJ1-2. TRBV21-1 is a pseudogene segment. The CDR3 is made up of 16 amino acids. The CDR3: CASSRRDPQEVYGYTF. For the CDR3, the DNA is TGTGCCAGCAGTAGGAGGGACCCCCAGGAGGTCTATGGCTACACCTTC.